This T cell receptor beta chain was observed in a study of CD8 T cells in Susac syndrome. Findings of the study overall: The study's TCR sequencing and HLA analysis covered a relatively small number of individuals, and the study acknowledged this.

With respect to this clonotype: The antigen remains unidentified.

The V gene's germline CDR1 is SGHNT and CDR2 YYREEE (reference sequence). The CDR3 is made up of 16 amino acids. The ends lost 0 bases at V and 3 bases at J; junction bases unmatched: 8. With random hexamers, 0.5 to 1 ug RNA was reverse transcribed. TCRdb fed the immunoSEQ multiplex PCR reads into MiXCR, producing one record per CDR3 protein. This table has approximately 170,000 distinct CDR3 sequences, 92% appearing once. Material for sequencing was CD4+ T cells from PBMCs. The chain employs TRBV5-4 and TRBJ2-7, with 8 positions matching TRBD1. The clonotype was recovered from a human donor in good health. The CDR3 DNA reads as TGTGCCAGCAGCTTGGACGGCTCCGGACAGGGCTACGAGCAGTACTTC. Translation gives CASSLDGSGQGYEQYF.